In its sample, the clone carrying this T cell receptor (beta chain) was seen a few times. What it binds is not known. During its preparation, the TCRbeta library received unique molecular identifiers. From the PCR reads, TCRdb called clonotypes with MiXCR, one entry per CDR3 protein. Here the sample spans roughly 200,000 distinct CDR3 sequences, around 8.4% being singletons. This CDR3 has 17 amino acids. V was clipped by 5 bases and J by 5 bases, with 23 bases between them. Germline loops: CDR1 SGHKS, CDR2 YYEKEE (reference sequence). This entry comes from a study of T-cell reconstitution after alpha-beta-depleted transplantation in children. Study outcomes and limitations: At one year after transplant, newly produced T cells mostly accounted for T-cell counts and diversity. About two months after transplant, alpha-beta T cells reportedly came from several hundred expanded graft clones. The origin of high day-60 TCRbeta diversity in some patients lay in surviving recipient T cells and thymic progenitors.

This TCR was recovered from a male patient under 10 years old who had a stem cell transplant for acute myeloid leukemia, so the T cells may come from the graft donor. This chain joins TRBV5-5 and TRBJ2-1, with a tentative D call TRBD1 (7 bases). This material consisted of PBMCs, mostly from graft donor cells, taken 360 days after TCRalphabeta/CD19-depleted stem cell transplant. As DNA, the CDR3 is TGTGCCAGCAGTACCGGCCAGGACAGGAGGGCAAACAATGAGCAGTTCTTC. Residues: CASSTGQDRRANNEQFF.